Described below is a single TCR beta chain sequence and its context. The target antigen is unknown. The sample comes from a study of shared clonotypes between healthy human individuals. General study points: Some clonotypes were shared by all four sorted-subset donors, while others were not shared. The non-shared ones had lower generation probabilities than the shared ones. Naive CD4 clonotype sharing across a handful of donors was about 5%.

Per the germline V gene, CDR1 is SGDLS and CDR2 is YYNGEE. This CDR3 region has 16 residues. After removal of 4 bases from V and 7 bases from J, the junction contained 13 bases not matched to a gene. Assay: immunoSEQ multiplex PCR; the TCRdb copy retains only in-frame clones and omits some. The table has roughly 1,600,000 clones, 98% seen once. This clonotype originated in a man aged 30 to 39 in good health. The genes are TRBV9 and TRBJ2-1; TRBD2 aligns across 8 bases. The material sequenced was naive CD4+ T cells sorted from blood. Regarding subset: CD45RA+ positively selected. The CDR3 reads CASSPRNSGTWNEQFF. DNA of the CDR3: TGTGCCAGCAGCCCTCGGAATAGCGGGACTTGGAATGAGCAGTTCTTC.